A single T cell receptor (beta chain) is shown here with its context. Germline V CDR1 and CDR2: WNHNN, SYGVQD (reference sequence). The CDR3 extends over 13 amino acids. Between the trimmed V and J ends, which lost 5 bases and 2 bases, there was a span of 8 bases. Together with thyroid ultrasound, orbital computed tomography, serum thyroxine and TRAb, clinical symptoms were used for diagnoses. The authors obtained PBMCs from 7.5 to 10 ml of fresh peripheral blood. These data are taken from a study of T cells in Graves' hyperthyroidism and ophthalmopathy. TCR beta CDR3 regions were amplified from RNA. First-round RT-PCR of the TCR CDR3 relied on the HTBI primer set. One entry per CDR3 protein results from TCRdb running MiXCR on the multiplex PCR reads. The repertoire holds 530,000 or so distinct CDR3 sequences, roughly 15% seen once, with around 17% in the top ten.

The receptor's source is a woman between 18 and 29 years old with Graves' ophthalmopathy. The specimen was blood. The V and J genes are TRBV10-1 and TRBJ2-3; D is uncertain. Here the CDR3 reads CASSSVSTDTQYF. Written as DNA, the CDR3 is TGCGCCAGCAGTAGTGTTTCCACAGATACGCAGTATTTT.